This paragraph reports one T cell receptor (beta chain). What it binds is not known. The data stem from a study of T cells in Graves' hyperthyroidism and ophthalmopathy. This CDR3 region has 15 residues. Deletions cut 1 base from V and 1 base from J, with 8 bases between. Per germline, CDR1 SNHLY and CDR2 FYNNEI. Study findings and constraints: Most thyroid clonotypes expanded above 0.001 appeared in blood too. Patients with ophthalmopathy were separated from those with stable hyperthyroidism by a 13 V-J model.

The TCR beta CDR3 regions underwent amplification using RNA transcripts as the source. The HTBI primer set served for first-round RT-PCR of the TCR CDR3. TCRdb independently ran MiXCR on the multiplex PCR reads; one entry per CDR3 protein. The profile shows hundreds of thousands of distinct CDR3 sequences, roughly a quarter of them singletons. In the ophthalmopathy cohort, Clinical Activity Score was at least 3, NOSPECS grade at least 4, and duration under 3 months. Uncontrolled infection, other autoimmune disease, pregnancy or lactation disqualified patients from enrolment. Sequencing input: blood. The rearrangement links TRBV2 to TRBJ1-5; D not certain. The sequence came from a young woman with Graves' ophthalmopathy. The CDR3 sequence: CASSEGVASNQPQHF. CDR3 DNA: TGTGCCAGCAGTGAAGGGGTAGCGAGCAATCAGCCCCAGCATTTT.